The clone carrying this T cell receptor beta chain was seen repeatedly, ten times or more. The sample is drawn from a study of T cells after yellow fever vaccination. Study as a whole: Low-cell-number fractions underwent preparation using SMART-Seq v4 Ultra Low Input.

TCRdb recomputed calls from the 5' RACE reads with MiXCR, one row per CDR3 protein. This table holds roughly 30,000 distinct CDR3 sequences, approximately 10% found once. Findings and caveats of the study: Faster peaking, at day 5 versus 15, marked a secondary response that was weaker. FACS-sorted repertoires could contain abundant clonotypes contaminating from the bulk population.

CDR1 is LGHNA, CDR2 YSLEER, per germline. Trimming took 1 base from V and 1 from J, leaving 11 bases between them. The CDR3 extends over 16 amino acids. V is TRBV4-3 and J is TRBJ1-5; perhaps TRBD1 as D (5 bases). The material was PBMCs, either bulk or a sorted T-cell subset (CD4+, CD8+, memory, or dextramer-sorted; not recorded which), obtained roughly 14 days after the first yellow fever vaccination. The receptor was isolated from a man aged 18 to 29 who received the YFV17D yellow fever vaccine. CDR3 region: CASSQARGVSNQPQHF. The CDR3 DNA is TGCGCCAGCAGCCAAGCCCGGGGGGTAAGCAATCAGCCCCAGCATTTT.